The clone carrying this T cell receptor (beta chain) occurred a few times. The isolated RNA, all of it, was reverse transcribed, so expressed TCRB transcripts were what got sequenced. Profiled with immunoSEQ multiplex PCR; TCRdb holds only in-frame clones, not every one. This sample has 150,000 to 200,000 clones; more than 10% occur once, and the top ten carry approximately 0.62%. From germline, CDR1 is KGHSH and CDR2 LQKENI. CDR3 length: 15 residues. The ends were cut back, 3 bases at V and 0 bases at J, with 12 bases in the middle. The entry originates in a study of beta chain features in type 1 diabetes.

The chain recombines TRBV18 with TRBJ2-7, with D perhaps TRBD1 (5 bases). The source is a woman aged 18-29 years in good health. The material sequenced was central memory CD4+ T cells from blood. The CDR3 sequence is CASSPIGAPSYEQYF. For the CDR3, the DNA is TGTGCCAGCTCACCTATAGGGGCGCCCTCCTACGAGCAGTACTTC.